This is a list of T cell receptor beta chains from one sample in a study of radiation and T cells in renal cell carcinoma. Here immunoSEQ multiplex PCR was the method, and the copy in TCRdb shows in-frame clones only, minus some. The table lists fewer than 200,000 clones, 88% of them singletons, with approximately 10% in the top ten. The sequencing here drew on blood, taken from a patient whose treatment included radiotherapy and nephrectomy. The receptors shown here come from a woman between 50 and 59 years old with renal cell carcinoma. CDR3s include the opening cysteine and the closing phenylalanine or tryptophan. Fields, in order: clone size, V gene, J gene, D gene, CDR3 DNA, CDR3 protein. The D gene is left open where the match is weak. The listing skips clone size in some rows; elsewhere it reads once, few, many or a size class.

-,TRBV14,TRBJ1-1,TRBD1,TGTGCCAGCAGCGAGACAGGGTATAGGGGAGCTTTCTTT,CASSETGYRGAFF
-,TRBV7-2,TRBJ2-3,TRBD2,TGTGCCAGCAGCTTAGAGTTCAGCGGGGGGGCTAAGTATTTT,CASSLEFSGGAKYF
-,TRBV18,TRBJ2-3,TRBD2,TGTGCCAGCTCACCTAGCGGGGGCTCTCAGGATACGCAGTATTTT,CASSPSGGSQDTQYF
-,TRBV1,TRBJ2-5,-,TGCACCAGCAGCCAAGAAGGCCCTCTGGCAGACTGTTGTTGGACCCAGTACTTC,CTSSQEGPLADCCWTQYF
-,TRBV6-5,TRBJ1-2,-,TGTGCCAGCAGTCCGGTACAGGGAGACTATGGCTACACCTTC,CASSPVQGDYGYTF
-,TRBV18,TRBJ1-3,TRBD1,TGTGCCAGCTCACCCGGACAGGGCTACACCATATATTTT,CASSPGQGYTIYF
once,TRBV7-9,TRBJ1-3,-,TGTGCCAGCAGCTCGAGACAGGTGACTGGAAACACCATATATTTT,CASSSRQVTGNTIYF
-,TRBV2,TRBJ1-5,TRBD1,TGTGCCAGCAGCTACATCGGGACAGAGAATCAGCCCCAGCATTTT,CASSYIGTENQPQHF
-,TRBV10-3,TRBJ2-7,TRBD2,TGTGCCATCAGTGGATCGACTAGCGGGGGCGGCGAGCAGTACTTC,CAISGSTSGGGEQYF
-,TRBV19,TRBJ2-3,TRBD2,TGTGCCAGTAGTGCCGAACAACCCGGACTAGCGGGGAGGACAGATACGCAGTATTTT,CASSAEQPGLAGRTDTQYF
-,TRBV6-1,TRBJ2-7,-,TGTGCCAGCAGAGACAGGACACTCTACGAGCAGTACTTC,CASRDRTLYEQYF
-,TRBV5-1,TRBJ2-2,-,TGCGCCAGCAGCTTGATGAGACAGAGCACCGGGGAGCTGTTTTTT,CASSLMRQSTGELFF
once,TRBV19,TRBJ1-1,-,TGTGCCAGTAGGTGGGCGGACACTGAAGCTTTCTTT,CASRWADTEAFF
-,TRBV10-3,TRBJ2-1,TRBD2,TGTGCCTCCATGCATCGCGGGGGGGCAGGATACAATGAGCAGTTCTTC,CASMHRGGAGYNEQFF
-,TRBV7-2,TRBJ1-6,-,TGTGCCAGCAGCTTAGAGGGATCGTTGAGATCACCCCTCCACTTT,CASSLEGSLRSPLHF
-,TRBV6-1,TRBJ1-4,-,TGTGCCAGCAGTGAAATGCCAAGGGGGAGGGCTAATGAAAAACTGTTTTTT,CASSEMPRGRANEKLFF
few,TRBV19,TRBJ1-1,-,TGTGCCATCCGGACAAACACTGAAGCTTTCTTT,CAIRTNTEAFF
-,TRBV6-1,TRBJ1-2,-,TGTGCCAGCAGTGTGATAGGGAGCGATGGCTACACCTTC,CASSVIGSDGYTF
-,TRBV5-5,TRBJ1-2,-,TGTGCCAGCAGCTTGGCGGTAGGGCAAATAAATGGCTACACCTTC,CASSLAVGQINGYTF
once,TRBV7-3,TRBJ2-1,TRBD2,TGTGCCAGCAGCTTGGGGCTAGCGGGGGGAAATGAGCAGTTCTTC,CASSLGLAGGNEQFF
-,TRBV25-1,TRBJ1-4,-,TGTGCCAGCAGTGAACCGGCGGGAGCCGGTGAAAAACTGTTTTTT,CASSEPAGAGEKLFF
-,TRBV7-2,TRBJ1-5,-,TGTGCCAGCAGCTTAGACTCAGGGGGCAATCAGCCCCAGCATTTT,CASSLDSGGNQPQHF
-,TRBV7-8,TRBJ2-3,-,TGTGCCAGCAGCCAACAGGGATTGAGCACAGATACGCAGTATTTT,CASSQQGLSTDTQYF